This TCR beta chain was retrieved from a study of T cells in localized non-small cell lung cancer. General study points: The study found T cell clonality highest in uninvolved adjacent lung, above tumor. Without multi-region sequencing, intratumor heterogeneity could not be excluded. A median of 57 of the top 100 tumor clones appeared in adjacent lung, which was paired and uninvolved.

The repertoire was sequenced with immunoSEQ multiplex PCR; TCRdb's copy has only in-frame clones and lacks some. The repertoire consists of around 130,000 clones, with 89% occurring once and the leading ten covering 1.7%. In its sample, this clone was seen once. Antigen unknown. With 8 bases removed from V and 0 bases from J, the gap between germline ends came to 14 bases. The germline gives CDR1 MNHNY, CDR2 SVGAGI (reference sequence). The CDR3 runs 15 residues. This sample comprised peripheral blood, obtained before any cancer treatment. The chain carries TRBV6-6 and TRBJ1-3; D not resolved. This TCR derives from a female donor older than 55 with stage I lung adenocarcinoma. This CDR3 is CASSGYGRSGNTIYF. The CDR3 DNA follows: TGTGCCAGCTCTGGGTACGGGCGCTCTGGAAACACCATATATTTT.